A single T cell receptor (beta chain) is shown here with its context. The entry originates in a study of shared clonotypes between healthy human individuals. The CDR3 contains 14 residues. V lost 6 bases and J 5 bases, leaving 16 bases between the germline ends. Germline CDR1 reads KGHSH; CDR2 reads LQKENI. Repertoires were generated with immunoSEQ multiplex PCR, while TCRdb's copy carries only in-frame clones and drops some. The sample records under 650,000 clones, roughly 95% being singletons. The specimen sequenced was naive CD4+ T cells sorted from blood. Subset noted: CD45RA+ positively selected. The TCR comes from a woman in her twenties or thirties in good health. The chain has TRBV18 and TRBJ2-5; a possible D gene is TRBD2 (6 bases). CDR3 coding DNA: TGTGCCAGCTCCCGTTCGGAGGGCGTGGAGACCCAGTACTTC. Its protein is CASSRSEGVETQYF.